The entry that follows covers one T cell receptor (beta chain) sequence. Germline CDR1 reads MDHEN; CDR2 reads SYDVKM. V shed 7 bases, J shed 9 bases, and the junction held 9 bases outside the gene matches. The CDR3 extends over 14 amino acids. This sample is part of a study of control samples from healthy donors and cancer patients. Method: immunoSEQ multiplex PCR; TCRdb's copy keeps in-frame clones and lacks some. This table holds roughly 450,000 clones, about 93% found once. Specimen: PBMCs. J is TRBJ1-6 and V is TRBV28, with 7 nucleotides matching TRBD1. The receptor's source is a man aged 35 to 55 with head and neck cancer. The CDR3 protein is CASILRQGSSPLHF. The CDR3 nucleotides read TGTGCCAGCATTCTTCGACAGGGTAGTTCACCCCTCCACTTT.